Included here is one T cell receptor (beta chain) sequence, with context. Its antigen remains unknown. These data come from a study of T cells after yellow fever vaccination. Overall study: For low cell numbers, libraries were made with SMART-Seq v4 Ultra Low Input.

Whole-study findings and limits: Subsequent to the booster, the majority of primary-vaccination clones reappeared (96% CD4, about 90% CD8). Weaker, the secondary response peaked sooner, at day 5 versus 15.

Between the trimmed V and J ends, which lost 5 bases and 4 bases, there was a span of 11 bases. Per the germline V gene, CDR1 is ENHRY and CDR2 is SYGVKD. CDR3 length: 13 amino acids. The authors made TCR cDNA by 5'RACE template switching, adding a universal primer site and UMIs. In TCRdb, the 5' RACE reads were re-called with MiXCR into one record per CDR3 protein. The sample records a few hundred thousand distinct CDR3 sequences, about 7.8% being singletons. This material consisted of PBMCs, taken more than 35 days after the first yellow fever vaccination. This sequence was found in a man aged 18 to 30 who received the YFV17D yellow fever vaccine. V usage is TRBV10-3 and J usage is TRBJ1-2; D ambiguous. The CDR3 reads CAISYQRIYGYTF. In nucleotides, the CDR3 is TGTGCCATCAGTTACCAACGGATCTATGGCTACACCTTC.